This entry lists 32 T cell receptor beta chains sequenced from one sample in a study of blood T cells in healthy people across ages. A second PCR of roughly 7 to 11 cycles used a sample-barcoded 5' primer and a J-beta primer mix. TCRdb used MiXCR to reprocess the 5' RACE reads, holding one entry per CDR3 protein. The profile shows hundreds of thousands of distinct CDR3 sequences, 46% of them singletons. The material sequenced was blood. These receptors all come from a man older than 75 in good health.

This clonotype has more than one count but fewer than ten. This chain connects TRBV6-2 or TRBV6-3 to TRBJ2-1; 13 bases line up with TRBD2. The CDR3 consists of 18 residues. From germline, CDR1 is MNHEY and CDR2 SVGEGT. Trimming removed 1 base from V and 0 bases from J; junction bases left unmatched: 3. The CDR3 spells CASSYLLAGGPSYNEQFF. CDR3 bases: TGTGCCAGCAGTTACTTACTAGCGGGAGGGCCCTCCTACAATGAGCAGTTCTTC.

V gene TRBV28 combines with J gene TRBJ2-5; unclear D gene. V lost 2 bases to trimming and J lost 11 bases, with 18 bases between them. The CDR3 is 14 amino acids. CDR1 MDHEN and CDR2 SYDVKM come from the germline V gene. In nucleotides, the CDR3 is TGTGCCAGCAGTTTAGAGAGACCCAACAATGAGCAGTACTTC. Residues: CASSLERPNNEQYF.

V usage is TRBV9 and J usage is TRBJ2-1; 9 nucleotides match TRBD2. V shed 5 bases, J shed 6 bases, and the junction held 12 bases outside the gene matches. The CDR3 runs to 16 residues. CDR1 and CDR2 from the germline V gene are SGDLS and YYNGEE. The CDR3 DNA sequence: TGTGCCAGCAGTCTCGCCGGGACTAGCCTTTCCAATGAGCAGTTCTTC. Its protein is CASSLAGTSLSNEQFF.

V usage is TRBV5-1 and J usage is TRBJ2-1, with no clear D. With the DNA end fitting TRBJ2-7 better, the J assignment may be wrong. The CDR3 sequence is 14 residues long. In germline, CDR1 is SGHRS, CDR2 YFSETQ. This CDR3 reads CASSLGPSNDEQYF. The CDR3 DNA follows: TGCGCCAGCAGCCTCGGACCAAGCAACGATGAGCAGTACTTC.

Of note for this clonotype: One base away lies a much larger clone, so this may be a sequencing read error. The gene calls are TRBV16 and TRBJ2-1; 11 bases are a match to TRBD2. CDR3 length equals 15 residues. In germline, CDR1 is KGHSY, CDR2 FQNENV. CDR3: CASSQGTSGYNGQFF. Written as DNA, the CDR3 is TGTGCCAGCAGCCAAGGGACTAGCGGATACAATGGGCAGTTCTTC.

V is TRBV30 and J is TRBJ1-2; possible D gene TRBD1, 5 bases. The V gene's germline CDR1 is GTSNPN and CDR2 SVGIG (reference sequence). The CDR3 spans 17 residues. The V end lost 0 bases, the J end lost 4 bases, and 21 bases lay between the germline ends. The CDR3 region has the DNA TGTGCCTGGAGTGTACCGAACAGGAGAACCACTAGCTATGGCTACACCTTC. Its translation: CAWSVPNRRTTSYGYTF. Filled out from reference TRBV30 and TRBJ1-2, the complete variable domain reads SQTIHQWPATLVQPVGSPLSLECTVEGTSNPNLYWYRQAAGRGLQLLFYSVGIGQISSEVPQNLSASRPQDRQFILSSKKLLLSDSGFYLCAWSVPNRRTTSYGYTFGSGTRLTVV.

This clonotype was recorded a few times. This chain connects TRBV20-1 to TRBJ2-1; possible D gene TRBD1, 6 bases. This CDR3 has 15 residues. Trimming pared 2 bases from V and 4 bases from J, leaving 15 bases between. From germline, CDR1 is DFQATT and CDR2 SNEGSKA (reference sequence). CDR3 amino acids: CSARLGERGYNEQFF. CDR3 sequence (DNA): TGCAGTGCTAGATTGGGGGAGAGGGGGTACAATGAGCAGTTCTTC.

The sample holds a few counts of this clonotype. This chain links TRBV3-1 with TRBJ2-1, with unresolved D. Deletions cut 1 base from V and 1 base from J, with 8 bases between. The CDR3 has 15 residues. The V gene's germline CDR1 is LGHDT and CDR2 YNNKEL (reference sequence). For the CDR3, the DNA is TGTGCCAGCAGCCAAGCTCCTGGGTCCTACAATGAGCAGTTCTTC. This encodes CASSQAPGSYNEQFF.

The rearrangement joins TRBV10-3 to TRBJ2-5; D not certain. The DNA matches TRBJ2-7 better at its end, which makes the J call doubtful. Germline V gene data show CDR1 as ENHRY and CDR2 as SYGVKD. CDR3 length equals 12 residues. The CDR3 nucleotides read TGTGCCATCAGCCCGGGTAGCTACGAGCAGTACTTC. It is translated as CAISPGSYEQYF.

This chain uses TRBV27 with TRBJ2-7; D possibly corresponds to TRBD1 (5 bases). The germline CDR1 and CDR2 sequences are MNHEY and SMNVEV (reference sequence). The CDR3 is 15 residues long. V shed 5 bases and J shed 2 bases, with 16 bases lying between them. The CDR3 DNA reads TGTGCCAGCAGTGAAACAGGTGAAGGAGCCTACGAGCAGTACTTC. Protein: CASSETGEGAYEQYF.

The CDR3, as DNA: TGTGCCAGCAGCGGCCGGGACAGCCATAAAGAGACCCAGTACTTC. This sequence encodes CASSGRDSHKETQYF. This chain connects TRBV9 to TRBJ2-7; TRBD1 matches 7 bases. The J call could be wrong; TRBJ2-5 is a better fit for the DNA end. This CDR3 is built from 15 residues. The germline V gene has CDR1 SGDLS and CDR2 YYNGEE.

For the CDR3, the DNA is TGCAGTGCTAGCGACAGGGGGCTCTACAATGAGCAGTTCTTC. Translating gives CSASDRGLYNEQFF. The V and J genes are TRBV20-1 and TRBJ2-1, with 10 bases matching TRBD1. Germline lookup yields CDR1 DFQATT and CDR2 SNEGSKA (reference sequence). The ends lost 3 bases at V and 3 bases at J; junction bases unmatched: 2. The CDR3 runs 14 residues.

V and J are TRBV6-5 and TRBJ1-1, with 7 bases that match TRBD1. The V and J ends lost 7 bases and 1 base, in that order; junction bases with no gene match: 6. The CDR3 has 14 residues. Looked up from germline, CDR1 is MNHEY and CDR2 is SVGAGI. CDR3 sequence reads: CASTRGTENTEAFF. CDR3 sequence (DNA): TGTGCCAGCACCAGGGGGACAGAGAACACTGAAGCTTTCTTT.

In this sample, this clonotype turned up many times. V gene TRBV7-2 combines with J gene TRBJ2-4; 8 bases are a match to TRBD2. CDR3 length: 13 residues. The V gene's germline CDR1 is SGHTA and CDR2 FQGNSA. Trimming at V came to 3 bases and at J to 6 bases, leaving 1 base not matched to a gene. CDR3 bases: TGTGCCAGCAGCTTTGCGGGGGGAAACATTCAGTACTTC. This gives the protein CASSFAGGNIQYF. The variable domain in full, with the rest retrieved from reference TRBV7-2 and TRBJ2-4, is GAGVSQSPSNKVTEKGKDVELRCDPISGHTALYWYRQSLGQGLEFLIYFQGNSAPDKSGLPSDRFSAERTGGSVSTLTIQRTQQEDSAVYLCASSFAGGNIQYFGAGTRLSVL.

This chain uses TRBV2 with TRBJ2-1; no reliable D call. CDR1 is SNHLY, CDR2 FYNNEI, per germline. Trimming shortened V by 3 bases and J by 5 bases, and 17 bases separated the two germline ends. The CDR3 is 16 amino acids. DNA of the CDR3: TGTGCCAGCAGTGATCTTCCGACAAGGTTCCACAATGAGCAGTTCTTC. Encoded protein: CASSDLPTRFHNEQFF.

The genes are TRBV29-1 and TRBJ2-7; maybe TRBD1 (6 bases). Trimming left V 6 bases short and J 6 bases short, with 21 bases between. Germline V gene sequence: CDR1 SQVTM, CDR2 ANQGSEA. The CDR3 runs 14 residues. The CDR3 DNA reads as TGCAGCGTAGTGACAGGAGCTTTAGCCTGCGAGCAGTACTTC. Its protein is CSVVTGALACEQYF.

Remarks on this clonotype: A much larger clone lies a single base off, so this may be a read error. The chain uses TRBV5-1 and TRBJ2-3; 10 nucleotides line up with TRBD2. CDR3 length: 16 amino acids. Per germline, CDR1 SGHRS and CDR2 YFSETQ. The CDR3: CASSSGLAESTDTRYF. Written as DNA, the CDR3 is TGCGCCAGCAGCTCCGGACTAGCGGAGAGCACAGATACGCGGTATTTT.

This clonotype has a single count. The CDR3 coding sequence is TGTGCCAGCAGCTTAGAAGGGAGTATGCGGCGGGGGGGTGAGCAGTTCTTC. It encodes CASSLEGSMRRGGEQFF. The rearrangement uses TRBV11-2 and TRBJ2-1, with TRBD2 matching 9 bases. The germline gives CDR1 SGHAT, CDR2 FQNNGV. The CDR3 extends over 17 amino acids. V lost 0 bases, J lost 9 bases, and 12 bases stayed unmatched.

J is TRBJ2-7 and V is TRBV7-6, with 9 positions matching TRBD2. CDR1 SGHVS and CDR2 FNYEAQ come from the germline V gene. V shed 4 bases, J shed 7 bases, and the junction held 20 bases outside the gene matches. There are 18 residues in the CDR3. CDR3 nucleotide sequence: TGTGCCAGCAGCTCGCCTTCGGGGGGCGCGGGAGGGATCGATGAGCAGTACTTC. Its protein is CASSSPSGGAGGIDEQYF.

This clonotype was counted between two and nine times. This chain joins TRBV7-3 and TRBJ1-1; the D is unclear. The CDR3 contains 13 residues. V lost 3 bases and J 6 bases, leaving 11 bases between the germline ends. Germline lookup yields CDR1 SGHTA and CDR2 FQGTGA. The CDR3 DNA follows: TGTGCCAGCAGCTTGGGCCAGGCCGCTGAAGCTTTCTTT. It yields the protein CASSLGQAAEAFF.

This clonotype was recorded only once. This sequence may be a read error, since a much larger clone differs from it by one base. V usage is TRBV5-5 and J usage is TRBJ2-3, with D unresolved. Germline-derived CDR1 and CDR2 are SGHKS and YYEKEE (reference sequence). This CDR3 has 15 residues. V gave up 3 bases and J gave up 2 bases, with 13 bases separating them. CDR3 nucleotide sequence: TGTGCCAGCAGCTCCCACAGAGTCAACACAGATACGCAGTATTTT. This gives the protein CASSSHRVNTDTQYF.

As regards this clonotype: Possible read error: a much larger clone is one base away. The rearrangement joins TRBV5-1 to TRBJ2-7; 10 bases line up with TRBD2. Germline CDR1 reads SGHRS; CDR2 reads YFSETQ. CDR3 length: 15 amino acids. The V segment lost 3 bases and the J segment 7 bases; nucleotides outside the gene matches: 10. CDR3 nucleotides: TGCGCCAGCAGCTCCACTAGCGGGACTATTAATGAGCAGTACTTC. Residues: CASSSTSGTINEQYF.

This clonotype was seen a few times. This chain connects TRBV6-5 to TRBJ2-1; maybe TRBD2 (7 bases). V lost 4 bases to trimming and J lost 5 bases, with 18 bases between them. Per the germline V gene, CDR1 is MNHEY and CDR2 is SVGAGI. The CDR3 has 16 residues. The CDR3 here is CASSSPRGATDNEQFF. The CDR3 region has the DNA TGTGCCAGCAGTTCCCCACGGGGGGCCACCGACAATGAGCAGTTCTTC.

The V call is TRBV7-2, the J call TRBJ2-7, with 13 positions matching TRBD2. Looked up from germline, CDR1 is SGHTA and CDR2 is FQGNSA. This CDR3 contains 17 residues. The V gene end was trimmed by 3 bases and the J gene end by 4 bases; junction bases not matched to a gene: 9. Here the CDR3 reads CASSFSRGGLAGYEQYF. Here the CDR3 DNA reads TGTGCCAGCAGCTTCTCAAGGGGGGGACTAGCGGGGTACGAGCAGTACTTC.

The chain links TRBV5-1 to TRBJ1-5; D perhaps matches TRBD1 (5 bases). The CDR3 sequence is 14 residues long. The germline V gene encodes CDR1 SGHRS and CDR2 YFSETQ. V was pared by 4 bases and J by 5 bases, with 13 bases between. The DNA of the CDR3 is TGCGCCAGCAGCCCCGGGGGGAGGGATCAGCCCCAGCATTTT. This encodes CASSPGGRDQPQHF.

This rearrangement joins TRBV7-2 to TRBJ1-1; 9 positions match TRBD1. Losses at the gene ends were 5 bases for V and 4 bases for J; bases not matched to a gene: 14. This CDR3 contains 17 residues. Germline V gene data show CDR1 as SGHTA and CDR2 as FQGNSA. The CDR3 loop is CASSRGSRQGEATEAFF. In DNA form, the CDR3 reads TGTGCCAGCAGCCGAGGATCCAGACAGGGGGAGGCCACTGAAGCTTTCTTT.

The sample holds many counts of this clonotype. This sequence joins TRBV20-1 and TRBJ2-5; TRBD1 agrees at 9 bases. The CDR3 runs to 14 residues. The germline gives CDR1 DFQATT, CDR2 SNEGSKA (reference sequence). The junction had 10 bases not matched to a gene; V was cut back by 5 bases and J by 6 bases. The CDR3 sequence: CSALPGQGKQTQYF. Here the CDR3 DNA reads TGCAGTGCTCTCCCGGGACAGGGTAAACAGACCCAGTACTTC.

This clonotype was found a few times. This sequence joins TRBV29-1 and TRBJ2-1; 8 nucleotides align to TRBD2. This CDR3 has 15 amino acids. In germline, CDR1 is SQVTM, CDR2 ANQGSEA. Trimming removed 6 bases from V and 5 bases from J; junction bases left unmatched: 12. The CDR3 region has the DNA TGCAGCGTCCCCCGGGGGGCGGGAGGACACAATGAGCAGTTCTTC. Amino acid sequence: CSVPRGAGGHNEQFF.

This clonotype has a handful of counts. The chain employs TRBV11-2 and TRBJ2-1; D is possibly TRBD2 (5 bases). Trimming left V 8 bases short and J 8 bases short, with 16 bases between. CDR3 length: 13 residues. Germline loops: CDR1 SGHAT, CDR2 FQNNGV. CDR3 nucleotides: TGTGCCAGCCGGGTTGGGAGTTCGGATGAGCAGTTCTTC. Protein sequence: CASRVGSSDEQFF.

The chain has TRBV7-2 and TRBJ2-7; 8 bases match TRBD2. The CDR3 sequence is 14 residues long. The germline gives CDR1 SGHTA, CDR2 FQGNSA. The trim removed 4 bases at V and 3 bases at J, leaving 5 bases unmatched. Here the CDR3 DNA reads TGTGCCAGCAGCTCGAGCGGGAGCTTCTACGAGCAGTACTTC. Translated: CASSSSGSFYEQYF.

This clonotype has at least ten counts. The rearrangement links TRBV3-1 to TRBJ2-7; D unresolved. The V end was cut by 5 bases, the J end by 4 bases, with 24 bases between. The germline V gene has CDR1 LGHDT and CDR2 YNNKEL (reference sequence). The length of the CDR3 is 17 residues. CDR3 coding DNA: TGTGCCAGCAGCTTAAATCCACTCGGGCCCCCCCAGTACGAGCAGTACTTC. This encodes CASSLNPLGPPQYEQYF.

The rearrangement links TRBV20-1 to TRBJ1-1; D not resolved. Per germline, CDR1 DFQATT and CDR2 SNEGSKA (reference sequence). The length of the CDR3 is 14 residues. With 5 bases removed from V and 0 bases from J, the gap between germline ends came to 13 bases. In DNA, the CDR3 is TGCAGTGCTCCCCCCAGCGGGATGAACACTGAAGCTTTCTTT. This translates into CSAPPSGMNTEAFF.